This T cell receptor (beta chain) was obtained from a study of T cells in localized non-small cell lung cancer. Study results and limitations: Out of the top 100 tumor clones, a median approximately 57 were seen in adjacent lung. Tumor showed lower T cell clonality than uninvolved adjacent lung, where it was highest.

The assay was immunoSEQ multiplex PCR, and TCRdb's table has in-frame clones only and misses some. The profile shows about 26,000 clones, 75% to 85% of them singletons. Concerning this clone itself: Its cognate antigen is unknown.

The germline V gene encodes CDR1 GTSNPN and CDR2 SVGIG (reference sequence). Trimming pared 1 base from V and 0 bases from J, leaving 10 bases between. The CDR3 covers 16 residues. The sequence was collected from a woman aged 35-70 years with stage I lung adenocarcinoma. Sequenced material: peripheral blood, taken before any cancer treatment. The chain is built from TRBV30 and TRBJ2-6; D tentatively reads TRBD1 or TRBD2 (7 bases each). In DNA, the CDR3 is TGTGCCTGGAGTGCAGGGGGGGGCTCTGGGGCCAACGTCCTGACTTTC. Protein: CAWSAGGGSGANVLTF.